A selection of T cell receptor beta chains follows, all from one sample in a study of T cells in Graves' hyperthyroidism and ophthalmopathy. TCRdb reanalysed the multiplex PCR reads using MiXCR and keeps one entry per CDR3 protein. Of about half a million distinct CDR3 sequences in the sample, about 16% are singletons; the top ten hold about 29%. Sequencing input: blood. These receptors were collected from a woman in her 30s with Graves' ophthalmopathy. CDR3s include the opening cysteine and the closing phenylalanine or tryptophan. The D gene is left open where the match is weak. Expanded clones are given a class, and other clones once, few, many or no size at all.

TRBV18	TRBJ2-3	NA	NA	TGTGCCAGCTCACCCGTAGACAGTTCAGATACGCAGTATTTT	CASSPVDSSDTQYF
TRBV28	TRBJ1-1	many	NA	TGTGCCAGCAGACTCGAAAGGCTCACTGAAGCTTTCTTT	CASRLERLTEAFF
TRBV5-4	TRBJ2-1	NA	NA	TGTGCCAGCAGCTTGGTAGTGGGCCCTGTTTTCTTC	CASSLVVGPVFF
TRBV4-2	TRBJ2-7	many	TRBD2	TGTGCCAGCAGCCAAGGGGAGGGAGTGTTAGTCAACGAGCAGTACTTC	CASSQGEGVLVNEQYF
TRBV6-2/TRBV6-3	TRBJ2-7	many	NA	TGTGCCAGCATCAACGAGATTTTCGACGAGCAGTACTTC	CASINEIFDEQYF
TRBV30	TRBJ2-1	once	TRBD2	TGTGCCTGGAGTGTCTTCCATACTAGCGGCAATGAGCAGTTCTTC	CAWSVFHTSGNEQFF
TRBV10-3	TRBJ2-5	NA	NA	TGTGCCATCAGTGATCCCGGGACTGGGGAGACCCAGTACTTC	CAISDPGTGETQYF
TRBV6-5	TRBJ2-7	few	NA	TGTGCCAGCAGTTACGTGGCCGAGAGCTCCTACGAGCAGTACTTC	CASSYVAESSYEQYF
TRBV2	TRBJ2-1	NA	TRBD2	TGTGCCAGCAGCCCGTTTGCGGGAGGGCTTTTTAATGAGCAGTTCTTC	CASSPFAGGLFNEQFF
TRBV11-2	TRBJ2-1	NA	TRBD2	TGTGCCAGCAGCTTTCGGCTAGCGGGAGGATACAATGAGCAGTTCTTC	CASSFRLAGGYNEQFF
TRBV6-1	TRBJ2-2	NA	NA	TGTGCCAGCAGTCCAAGGGGAAGGGGTAACACCGGGGAGCTGTTTTTT	CASSPRGRGNTGELFF
TRBV20-1	TRBJ2-7	NA	TRBD2	TGCAGTGCTAGACGGGGCGGGAGCTCCTACGAGCAGTACTTC	CSARRGGSSYEQYF
TRBV11-3	TRBJ2-1	many	NA	TGTGCCAGCAGCTTCTCCCCCGCTACCTCCTACAATGAGCAGTTCTTC	CASSFSPATSYNEQFF
TRBV30	TRBJ2-7	NA	TRBD2	TGTGCCTGGAGTCCCGGACTAGCGGGTGATCACGAGCAGTACTTC	CAWSPGLAGDHEQYF
TRBV19	TRBJ2-2	NA	TRBD2	TGTGCCAGTAAGACTAGCGGGATAGAGAACACCGGGGAGCTGTTTTTT	CASKTSGIENTGELFF
TRBV20-1	TRBJ2-1	many	TRBD2	TGCAGTGCTAGAGATCTTAGCGGGACCTACAATGAGCAGTTCTTC	CSARDLSGTYNEQFF
TRBV20-1	TRBJ1-1	NA	TRBD1	TGCAGTGCTGGGACAGGGACTGAAGCTTTCTTT	CSAGTGTEAFF
TRBV4-3	TRBJ1-2	many	NA	TGCGCCAGCAGCCAAGGGGTGAATGGCTACACCTTC	CASSQGVNGYTF
TRBV7-2	TRBJ2-7	NA	TRBD2	TGTGCCAGCAGGCTAGCGGGATCATACGAGCAGTACTTC	CASRLAGSYEQYF
TRBV27	TRBJ2-3	NA	NA	TGTGCCAGCAGTCCATCACCTCTCGAGGCGCAGTATTTT	CASSPSPLEAQYF
TRBV6-2/TRBV6-3	TRBJ1-1	many	NA	TGTGCCAGCAGTTACGACGTACAGCCCGAAATGAACACTGAAGCTTTCTTT	CASSYDVQPEMNTEAFF
TRBV7-3	TRBJ2-1	NA	NA	TGTGCCAGCTCCGCTAGAGAGGACGAGACCCAGTTCTTC	CASSAREDETQFF
TRBV9	TRBJ2-7	NA	TRBD1	TGTGCCAGCAGCGGCCCAGGGGGCGACGAGCAGTACTTC	CASSGPGGDEQYF
TRBV20-1	TRBJ2-5	NA	TRBD2	TGCAGTGCTAGACCCGGACTAGCGGGGGGGGAGACCCAGTACTTC	CSARPGLAGGETQYF
TRBV11-2	TRBJ1-2	NA	NA	TGTGCCAGCAGCTTTAACCAGGGACCTAACTATGGCTACACCTTC	CASSFNQGPNYGYTF
TRBV3-1	TRBJ2-1	NA	TRBD2	TGTGCCAGCAGCCGCCGGGGACTAGTATACAATGAGCAGTTCTTC	CASSRRGLVYNEQFF
TRBV5-4	TRBJ2-7	NA	NA	TGTGCCAGCACCGACGCCGGGACTGGAGGCTACGAGCAGTACTTC	CASTDAGTGGYEQYF
TRBV4-3	TRBJ1-2	NA	TRBD1	TGCGCCAGCAGCCAAGAGACAGGGGTCGGCTACACCTTC	CASSQETGVGYTF
TRBV25-1	TRBJ2-5	NA	NA	TGTGCCAGCAGTGATAGCGGGACAGGAGTCCAGTACTTC	CASSDSGTGVQYF
TRBV12-3/TRBV12-4	TRBJ1-5	few	NA	TGTGCCAGCAGTTTTTTCCGGGTCGGTCAGCCCCAGCATTTT	CASSFFRVGQPQHF
TRBV3-1	TRBJ1-5	few	NA	TGTGCCAGTACAGGGTCAAGGCAGCCCCAGCATTTT	CASTGSRQPQHF
TRBV9	TRBJ2-2	NA	NA	TGTGCCAGCAGCGTTGCAGCCTCGAACACCGGGGAGCTGTTTTTT	CASSVAASNTGELFF
TRBV20-1	TRBJ1-2	NA	TRBD1	TGCAGTGCTCTGTCCGGGACAGGGAGATCCTATGGCTACACCTTC	CSALSGTGRSYGYTF
TRBV11-2	TRBJ2-5	NA	TRBD2	TGTGCCAGCAGCTCGGGGACTAGCGGGATAACAGAGACCCAGTACTTC	CASSSGTSGITETQYF
TRBV19	TRBJ1-2	NA	NA	TGTGCCAGTGTAAGACGGAATCGAGATAACTATGGCTACACCTTC	CASVRRNRDNYGYTF
TRBV7-9	TRBJ1-1	many	NA	TGTGCCAGCAGCTTAGAGGGGTTTAACACTGAAGCTTTCTTT	CASSLEGFNTEAFF
TRBV7-9	TRBJ2-5	few	TRBD2	TGTGCCAGCAGCTTCCCCTTGTGGACTAGCGGAAACAATTACATTCAAGAGACCCAGTACTTC	CASSFPLWTSGNNYIQETQYF
TRBV20-1	TRBJ2-1	few	TRBD2	TGCAGTGCTAGACTTCCAGTCGGGGGGGCCTACAATGAGCAGTTCTTC	CSARLPVGGAYNEQFF
TRBV7-9	TRBJ2-2	NA	TRBD1	TGTGCCAGCAGCTTCGGACCTGCGGGACAGGGGGCGAACACCGGGGAGCTGTTTTTT	CASSFGPAGQGANTGELFF
TRBV30	TRBJ1-1	many	NA	TGTGCCTGGAGTGTAACAATGAACACTGAAGCTTTCTTT	CAWSVTMNTEAFF